This T cell receptor beta chain was recorded in a study of blood T cell repertoires in COVID-19. The CDR3 totals 14 residues. The germline V gene encodes CDR1 SGHDN and CDR2 FVKESK. V lost 3 bases and J lost 3, with 12 bases in between. The protocol was immunoSEQ multiplex PCR, while the TCRdb copy is restricted to in-frame clones and leaves out a portion. The data contain almost 250,000 clones, around nine tenths of them singletons. This clonotype originated in an older woman who had recovered from COVID-19. The sample was peripheral blood. This rearrangement joins TRBV14 to TRBJ2-7; D remains ambiguous. The CDR3 loop reads CASSQELAHYEQYF. CDR3 in DNA: TGTGCCAGCAGCCAGGAGTTGGCCCACTACGAGCAGTACTTC.